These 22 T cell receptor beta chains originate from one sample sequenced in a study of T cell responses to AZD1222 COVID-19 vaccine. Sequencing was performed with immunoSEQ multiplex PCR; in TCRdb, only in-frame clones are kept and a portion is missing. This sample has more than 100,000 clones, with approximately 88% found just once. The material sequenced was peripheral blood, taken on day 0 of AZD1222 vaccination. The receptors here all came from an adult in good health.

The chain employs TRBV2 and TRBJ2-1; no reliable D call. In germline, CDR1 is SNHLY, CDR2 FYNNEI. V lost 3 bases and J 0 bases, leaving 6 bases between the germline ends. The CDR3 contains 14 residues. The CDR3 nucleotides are TGTGCCAGCAGTGACCCAGCCTCCTACAATGAGCAGTTCTTC. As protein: CASSDPASYNEQFF.

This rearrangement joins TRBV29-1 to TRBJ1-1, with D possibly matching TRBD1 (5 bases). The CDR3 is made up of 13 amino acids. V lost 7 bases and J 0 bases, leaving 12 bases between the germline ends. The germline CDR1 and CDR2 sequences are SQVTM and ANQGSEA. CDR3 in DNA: TGCAGCGGGGGTGACAGCTTGAACACTGAAGCTTTCTTT. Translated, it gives CSGGDSLNTEAFF.

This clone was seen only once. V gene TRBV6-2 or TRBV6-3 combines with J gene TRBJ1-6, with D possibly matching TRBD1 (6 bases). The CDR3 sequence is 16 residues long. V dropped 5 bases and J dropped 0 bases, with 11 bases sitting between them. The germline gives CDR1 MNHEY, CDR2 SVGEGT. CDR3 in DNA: TGTGCCAGCAGTCGTCGGACAGTCTCCTATAATTCACCCCTCCACTTT. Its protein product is CASSRRTVSYNSPLHF.

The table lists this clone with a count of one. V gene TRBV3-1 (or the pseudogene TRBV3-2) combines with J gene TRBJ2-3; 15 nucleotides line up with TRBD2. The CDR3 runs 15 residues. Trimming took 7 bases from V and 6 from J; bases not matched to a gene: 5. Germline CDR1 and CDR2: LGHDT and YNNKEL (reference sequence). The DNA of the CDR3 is TGTGCCAGCACAGGACTAGCGGGGGGGGCTGATACGCAGTATTTT. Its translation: CASTGLAGGADTQYF.

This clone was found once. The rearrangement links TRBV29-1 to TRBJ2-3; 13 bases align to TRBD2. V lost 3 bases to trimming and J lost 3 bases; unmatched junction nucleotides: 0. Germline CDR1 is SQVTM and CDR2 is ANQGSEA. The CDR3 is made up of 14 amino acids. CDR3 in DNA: TGCAGCGTTGAGGGACTAGCGGGGACAGATACGCAGTATTTT. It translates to CSVEGLAGTDTQYF.

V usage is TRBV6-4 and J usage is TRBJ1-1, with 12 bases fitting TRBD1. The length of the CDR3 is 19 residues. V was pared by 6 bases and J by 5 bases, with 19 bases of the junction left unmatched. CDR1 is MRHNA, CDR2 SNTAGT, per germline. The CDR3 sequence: CASSDDPPGQGARETEAFF. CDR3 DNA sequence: TGTGCCAGCAGCGACGACCCTCCGGGACAGGGGGCGAGGGAAACTGAAGCTTTCTTT.

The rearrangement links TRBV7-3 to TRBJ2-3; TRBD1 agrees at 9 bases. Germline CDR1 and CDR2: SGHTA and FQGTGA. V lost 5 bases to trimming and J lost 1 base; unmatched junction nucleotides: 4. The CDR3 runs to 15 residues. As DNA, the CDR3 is TGTGCCAGCAGCACAGGACAGGGGCGCACAGATACGCAGTATTTT. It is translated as CASSTGQGRTDTQYF.

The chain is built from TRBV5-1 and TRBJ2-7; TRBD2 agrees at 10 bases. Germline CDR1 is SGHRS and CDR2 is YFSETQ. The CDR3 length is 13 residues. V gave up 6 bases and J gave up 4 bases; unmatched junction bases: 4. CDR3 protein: CASTERGGYEQYF. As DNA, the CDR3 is TGCGCCAGCACAGAGCGGGGGGGTTACGAGCAGTACTTC. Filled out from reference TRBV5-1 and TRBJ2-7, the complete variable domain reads KAGVTQTPRYLIKTRGQQVTLSCSPISGHRSVSWYQQTPGQGLQFLFEYFSETQRNKGNFPGRFSGRQFSNSRSEMNVSTLELGDSALYLCASTERGGYEQYFGPGTRLTVT.

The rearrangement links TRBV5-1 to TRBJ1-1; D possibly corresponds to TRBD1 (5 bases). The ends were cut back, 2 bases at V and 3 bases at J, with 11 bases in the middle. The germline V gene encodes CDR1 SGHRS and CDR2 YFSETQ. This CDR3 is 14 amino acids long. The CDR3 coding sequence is TGCGCCAGCAGCTTTTTCGGGGGTGACACTGAAGCTTTCTTT. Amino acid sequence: CASSFFGGDTEAFF. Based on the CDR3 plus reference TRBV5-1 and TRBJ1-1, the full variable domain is KAGVTQTPRYLIKTRGQQVTLSCSPISGHRSVSWYQQTPGQGLQFLFEYFSETQRNKGNFPGRFSGRQFSNSRSEMNVSTLELGDSALYLCASSFFGGDTEAFFGQGTRLTVV.

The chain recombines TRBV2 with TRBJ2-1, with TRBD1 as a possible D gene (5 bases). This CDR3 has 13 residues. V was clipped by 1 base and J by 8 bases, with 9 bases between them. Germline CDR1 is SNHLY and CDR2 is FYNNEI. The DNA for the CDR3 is TGTGCCAGCAGTGAAGGGTGGGGCCATGAGCAGTTCTTC. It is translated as CASSEGWGHEQFF.

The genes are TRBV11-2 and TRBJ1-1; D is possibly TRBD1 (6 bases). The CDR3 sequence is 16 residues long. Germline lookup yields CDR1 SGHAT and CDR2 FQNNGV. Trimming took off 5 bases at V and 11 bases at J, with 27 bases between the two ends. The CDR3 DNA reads TGTGCCAGCAGCAAGAGGGGGACGTCCACATCCGGAGAGGCTTTCTTT. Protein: CASSKRGTSTSGEAFF.

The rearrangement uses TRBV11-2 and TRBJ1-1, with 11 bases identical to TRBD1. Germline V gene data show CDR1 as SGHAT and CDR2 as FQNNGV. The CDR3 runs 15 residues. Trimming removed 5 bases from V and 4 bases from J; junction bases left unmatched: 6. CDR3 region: CASSRLGTGGTEAFF. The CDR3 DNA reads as TGTGCCAGCAGCCGTCTGGGGACAGGGGGCACTGAAGCTTTCTTT. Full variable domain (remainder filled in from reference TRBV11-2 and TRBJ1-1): EAGVAQSPRYKIIEKRQSVAFWCNPISGHATLYWYQQILGQGPKLLIQFQNNGVVDDSQLPKDRFSAERLKGVDSTLKIQPAKLEDSAVYLCASSRLGTGGTEAFFGQGTRLTVV.

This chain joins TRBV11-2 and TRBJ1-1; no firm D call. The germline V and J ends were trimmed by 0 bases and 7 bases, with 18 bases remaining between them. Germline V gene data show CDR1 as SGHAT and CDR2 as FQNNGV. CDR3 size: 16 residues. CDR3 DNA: TGTGCCAGCAGCTTAGAGGGTCTTTGGGTGGTGGGTGAAGCTTTCTTT. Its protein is CASSLEGLWVVGEAFF.

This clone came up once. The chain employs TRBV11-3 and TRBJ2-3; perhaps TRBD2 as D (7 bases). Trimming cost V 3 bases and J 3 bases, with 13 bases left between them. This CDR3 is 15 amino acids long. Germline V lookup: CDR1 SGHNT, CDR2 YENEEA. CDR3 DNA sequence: TGTGCCAGCAGCTTGGGAGGGGGGCAGACAGATACGCAGTATTTT. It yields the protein CASSLGGGQTDTQYF.

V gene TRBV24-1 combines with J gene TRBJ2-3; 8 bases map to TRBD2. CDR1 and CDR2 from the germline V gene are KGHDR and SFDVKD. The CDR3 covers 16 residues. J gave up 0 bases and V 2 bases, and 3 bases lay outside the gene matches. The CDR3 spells CATSDSSGGSTDTQYF. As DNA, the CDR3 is TGTGCCACCAGTGATTCTTCGGGGGGGAGCACAGATACGCAGTATTTT.

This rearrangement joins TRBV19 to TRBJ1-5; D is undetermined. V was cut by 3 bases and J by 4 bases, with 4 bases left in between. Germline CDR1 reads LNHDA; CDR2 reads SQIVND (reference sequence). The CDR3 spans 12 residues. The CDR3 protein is CASSIQNQPQHF. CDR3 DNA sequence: TGTGCCAGTAGTATCCAAAATCAGCCCCAGCATTTT.

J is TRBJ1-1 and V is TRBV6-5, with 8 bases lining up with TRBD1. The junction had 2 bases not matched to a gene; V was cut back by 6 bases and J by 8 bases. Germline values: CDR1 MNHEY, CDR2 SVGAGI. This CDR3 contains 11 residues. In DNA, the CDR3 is TGTGCCAGCAGGGGACAGGCAGAAGCTTTCTTT. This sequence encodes CASRGQAEAFF.

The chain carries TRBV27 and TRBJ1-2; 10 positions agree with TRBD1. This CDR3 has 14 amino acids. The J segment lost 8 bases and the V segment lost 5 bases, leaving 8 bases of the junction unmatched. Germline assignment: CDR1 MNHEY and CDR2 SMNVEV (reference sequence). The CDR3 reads CASSPRDRGGGYTF. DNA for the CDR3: TGTGCCAGCAGTCCAAGGGACAGGGGAGGCGGCTACACCTTC.

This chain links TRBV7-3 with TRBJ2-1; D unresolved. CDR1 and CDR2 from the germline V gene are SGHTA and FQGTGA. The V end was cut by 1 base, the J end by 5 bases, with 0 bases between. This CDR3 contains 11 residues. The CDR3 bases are TGTGCCAGCAGCTTAAACAATGAGCAGTTCTTC. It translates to CASSLNNEQFF.

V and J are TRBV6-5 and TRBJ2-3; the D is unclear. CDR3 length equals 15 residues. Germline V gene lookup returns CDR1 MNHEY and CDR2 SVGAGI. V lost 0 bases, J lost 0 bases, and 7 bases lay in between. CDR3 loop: CASSYSSTSTDTQYF. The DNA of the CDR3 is TGTGCCAGCAGTTACTCTTCCACTAGCACAGATACGCAGTATTTT.

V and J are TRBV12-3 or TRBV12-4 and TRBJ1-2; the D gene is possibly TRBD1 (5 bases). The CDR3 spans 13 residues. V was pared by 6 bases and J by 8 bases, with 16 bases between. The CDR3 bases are TGTGCCAGCAGCCTCGGGACTCCGGGGGGCTACACCTTC. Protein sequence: CASSLGTPGGYTF.

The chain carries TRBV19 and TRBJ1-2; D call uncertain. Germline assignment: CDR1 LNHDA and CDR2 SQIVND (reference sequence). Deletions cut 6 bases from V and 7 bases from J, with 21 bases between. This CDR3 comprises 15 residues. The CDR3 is CASSSSGGTMVGYTF. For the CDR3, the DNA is TGTGCCAGTAGCTCATCGGGTGGCACTATGGTTGGCTACACCTTC.